The clone carrying this T cell receptor (beta chain) occurred once. An end of the junction differs from the germline gene, which may be a read error. How the authors handled the data: Amplified reference gene primers provided the basis for estimating nucleated cell counts. Data came from immunoSEQ multiplex PCR; TCRdb stores just in-frame clones and leaves some out. V and J calls and clone size come straight from that table; D and trimming were deduced from the DNA. The sample holds under 350,000 clones, roughly nine tenths seen once. This entry comes from a study of blood T cell repertoires in COVID-19. Study at large: The study drew acute and convalescent COVID-19 samples from the United States, Italy and Spain. From T cells, B-cell-depleted T cells, or PBMCs came the material, which was cDNA or gDNA.

Germline V gene lookup returns CDR1 SGHRS and CDR2 YFSETQ. The CDR3 is 15 amino acids. The clonotype comes from a man aged 45-60 years with acute or convalescent COVID-19. Sequencing was done on a sample of peripheral blood. The chain is built from TRBV5-1 and TRBJ2-1; D ambiguous. The CDR3 sequence is CASSLDDLTYSEQFF. The CDR3 DNA sequence: TGCGCCAGCAGCTTGGACGATCTAACCTACAGTGAGCAGTTCTTC.